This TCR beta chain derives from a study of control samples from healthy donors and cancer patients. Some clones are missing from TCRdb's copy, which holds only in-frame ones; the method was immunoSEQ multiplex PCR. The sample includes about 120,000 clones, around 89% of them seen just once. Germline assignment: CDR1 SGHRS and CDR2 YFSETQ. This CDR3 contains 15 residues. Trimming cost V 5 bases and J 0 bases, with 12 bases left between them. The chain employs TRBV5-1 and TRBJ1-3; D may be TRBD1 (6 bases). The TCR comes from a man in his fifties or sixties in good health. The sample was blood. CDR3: CASSPQGNSGNTIYF. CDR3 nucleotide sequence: TGCGCCAGCAGTCCGCAGGGGAACTCTGGAAACACCATATATTTT.